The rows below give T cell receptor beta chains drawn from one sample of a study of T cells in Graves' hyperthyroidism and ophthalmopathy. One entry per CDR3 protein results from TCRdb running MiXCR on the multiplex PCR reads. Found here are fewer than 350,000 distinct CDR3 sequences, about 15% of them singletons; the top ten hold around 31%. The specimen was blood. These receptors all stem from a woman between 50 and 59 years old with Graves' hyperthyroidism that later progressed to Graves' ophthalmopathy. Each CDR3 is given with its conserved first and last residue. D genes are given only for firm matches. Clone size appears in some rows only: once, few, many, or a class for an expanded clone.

CASSSNRRDTEAFF	TGTGCCAGCAGCTCGAACCGAAGGGACACTGAAGCTTTCTTT	-	TRBJ1-1	-	TRBV5-4
CASSEGGPRRYEQYF	TGTGCCAGCAGTGAGGGGGGTCCTAGGAGATACGAGCAGTACTTC	many	TRBJ2-7	-	TRBV2
CASSPRASSSYNEQFF	TGTGCCAGCAGCCCAAGAGCCAGCAGCTCCTACAATGAGCAGTTCTTC	many	TRBJ2-1	-	TRBV7-9
CASSTPAGETQYF	TGTGCCAGCAGTACCCCAGCAGGGGAAACGCAGTATTTT	many	TRBJ2-3	-	TRBV28
CSDPGAISSTDTQYF	TGCAGTGATCCGGGAGCAATCTCTAGCACAGATACGCAGTATTTT	-	TRBJ2-3	-	TRBV20-1
CASSQETDRANNEQFF	TGTGCCAGCAGCCAGGAGACAGACAGGGCCAACAATGAGCAGTTCTTC	-	TRBJ2-1	TRBD1	TRBV3-1
CASSLAPGLDGELFF	TGTGCCAGCAGCTTAGCGCCAGGGCTGGACGGGGAGCTGTTTTTT	many	TRBJ2-2	-	TRBV11-2
CASSLTGAKRQYF	TGTGCCAGCAGCCTGACAGGGGCGAAGCGGCAGTATTTT	many	TRBJ2-3	TRBD1	TRBV28
CASSDRVGQPQHF	TGTGCCAGCTCGGACAGGGTAGGACAGCCCCAGCATTTT	many	TRBJ1-5	TRBD1	TRBV27
CASSFDRDSGNTIYF	TGTGCCAGCAGTTTCGACAGGGACTCTGGAAACACCATATATTTT	-	TRBJ1-3	TRBD1	TRBV27
CASSLVPSGGDEQFF	TGTGCTAGCAGCTTAGTACCTAGCGGGGGTGATGAGCAGTTCTTC	-	TRBJ2-1	TRBD2	TRBV7-7
CASSQTGPTDTQYF	TGTGCCAGCAGTCAGACAGGGCCCACAGATACGCAGTATTTT	many	TRBJ2-3	TRBD1	TRBV28
CASSPPGLAGLSTDTQYF	TGTGCCAGCTCACCACCGGGACTAGCGGGACTGAGCACAGATACGCAGTATTTT	many	TRBJ2-3	TRBD2	TRBV18
CASSTWTGNGYTF	TGTGCCAGCAGTACCTGGACAGGAAATGGCTACACCTTC	many	TRBJ1-2	TRBD1	TRBV28
CASRYTGNYGYTF	TGTGCCAGCAGGTATACAGGGAACTATGGCTACACCTTC	many	TRBJ1-2	-	TRBV12-3/TRBV12-4
CASSKGTSGSYEQFF	TGTGCCAGCAGCAAAGGGACTAGCGGGAGCTATGAGCAGTTCTTC	many	TRBJ2-1	TRBD2	TRBV27
CASSLTLDGELFF	TGTGCCAGCAGCTTAACGCTAGACGGGGAGCTGTTTTTT	-	TRBJ2-2	-	TRBV7-3
CASSGDKNTEAFF	TGTGCCAGCAGTGGGGACAAGAACACTGAAGCTTTCTTT	many	TRBJ1-1	-	TRBV6-1
CASSLSDLGRVNEQFF	TGTGCCAGCAGTTTATCGGACCTCGGCAGGGTCAATGAGCAGTTCTTC	many	TRBJ2-1	-	TRBV27